The source of this TCR beta chain is a study of response to subunit inactivated influenza vaccine. TCRdb reanalysed the RT-PCR reads using MiXCR and keeps one entry per CDR3 protein. The data contain approximately 500,000 distinct CDR3 sequences, approximately 22% of them singletons. Germline V lookup: CDR1 MNHEY, CDR2 SVGEGT. V was clipped by 5 bases and J by 7 bases; unmatched bases: 11. CDR3 length: 15 amino acids. The sample was also reused in another study, on T cells expressing NK-cell markers. That study adds: UMIs accompanied the 5'RACE template switching by which TCR beta cDNA was made. HCMV seropositivity marked most of the eight sequenced donors; one was seronegative. Of the CD8+ T cells in about 6 donors, 1.0-7.0% belonged to dominant NKG2C+ clonotypes.

The source was CD4+ T cells sorted from PBMCs, collected about 12 days after vaccination. This TCR derives from a man in his fifties or sixties who received an inactivated influenza vaccine. This chain connects TRBV6-2 or TRBV6-3 to TRBJ2-1, with TRBD2 identical over 7 bases. DNA of the CDR3: TGTGCCAGCAGTGCCAGCGGGAACATCTTTAATGAGCAGTTCTTC. This codes for CASSASGNIFNEQFF.